Presented here are 32 T cell receptor beta chains from one specimen sequenced in a study of radiation and T cells in renal cell carcinoma (dated by TCRdb to 2018 to 2020). Library preparation was by the immunoSEQ multiplex PCR assay. Imported from immuneACCESS, the table was reduced by TCRdb to in-frame sequences with V and J called. These copies leave out some clones; in studies compared against another copy, an unresolved V gene accounts for under half, and the cause of the remainder is not known. Across this sample there are 150,000 or so clones, with about 91% seen only once. The ten largest clones capture over 10% of the sample. The time point label of this sample denotes: blood 2 weeks post-SBRT. The treatment or condition label for this specimen denotes: 15 Gy SBRT to primary tumor, nephrectomy 4 weeks later. Material: blood, obtained from a patient whose treatment included radiotherapy and nephrectomy. These TCRs come from a woman between 50 and 59 years old with renal cell carcinoma.

Of note for this clone: At the DNA level, this CDR3 is encoded by other sequences in the same sample as well. This chain joins TRBV5-1 and TRBJ1-2; D is unclear. Trimming left V 2 bases short and J 3 bases short, with 8 bases between. Germline assignment: CDR1 SGHRS and CDR2 YFSETQ. This CDR3 has 13 amino acids. The CDR3 here is CASSFGGDYGYTF. CDR3 DNA sequence: TGCGCCAGCAGCTTCGGCGGAGACTATGGCTACACCTTC.

The chain has TRBV4-1 and TRBJ1-3; D perhaps matches TRBD1 (5 bases). The germline V and J ends were trimmed by 1 base and 2 bases, with 15 bases remaining between them. The CDR3 contains 17 residues. Germline-derived CDR1 and CDR2 are MGHRA and YSYEKL. CDR3: CASSQGHGTWTGNTIYF. DNA for the CDR3: TGCGCCAGCAGCCAAGGGCACGGGACGTGGACTGGAAACACCATATATTTT.

The chain couples TRBV11-3 to TRBJ2-5, with TRBD2 identical over 12 bases. J gave up 1 base and V 5 bases, and 5 bases lay outside the gene matches. The CDR3 extends over 16 amino acids. Germline assignment: CDR1 SGHNT and CDR2 YENEEA. CDR3 nucleotide sequence: TGTGCCAGCAGCCCAGGACTAGCGGGGCTCCAAGAGACCCAGTACTTC. Amino acid sequence: CASSPGLAGLQETQYF.

The chain has TRBV28 and TRBJ1-1; possibly TRBD1 for D (5 bases). This CDR3 comprises 14 residues. CDR1 is MDHEN and CDR2 is SYDVKM in the germline V gene. V was trimmed by 2 bases and J by 1 base, leaving 8 bases between them. The CDR3 spells CASSLGRANTEAFF. The CDR3 nucleotides are TGTGCCAGCAGTTTAGGCAGGGCGAACACTGAAGCTTTCTTT.

The chain combines TRBV11-3 with TRBJ1-1; no reliable D call. The CDR3 sequence is 15 residues long. The V end lost 0 bases, the J end lost 1 base, and 9 bases lay between the germline ends. The germline gives CDR1 SGHNT, CDR2 YENEEA. CDR3 protein: CASSLDGVQNTEAFF. CDR3 sequence (DNA): TGTGCCAGCAGCTTAGATGGGGTCCAGAACACTGAAGCTTTCTTT.

The chain combines TRBV29-1 with TRBJ2-5; D is unresolved. V shed 0 bases and J shed 5 bases, with 10 bases lying between them. The germline gives CDR1 SQVTM, CDR2 ANQGSEA. The CDR3 extends over 13 amino acids. In DNA, the CDR3 is TGCAGCGTTGAAGAGCAGGTGGGGGAGACCCAGTACTTC. Translated, it gives CSVEEQVGETQYF. The complete variable domain, with remaining parts taken from reference TRBV29-1 and TRBJ2-5, reads SAVISQKPSRDICQRGTSLTIQCQVDSQVTMMFWYRQQPGQSLTLIATANQGSEATYESGFVIDKFPISRPNLTFSTLTVSNMSPEDSSIYLCSVEEQVGETQYFGPGTRLLVL.

This chain connects TRBV28 to TRBJ1-5; 10 nucleotides agree with TRBD1. Germline assignment: CDR1 MDHEN and CDR2 SYDVKM. With 6 bases clipped from V and 0 bases from J, the junction kept 8 bases outside the gene matches. The CDR3 is 17 residues long. The CDR3 DNA reads TGTGCCAGCAGGGACAGGGGGAGCGGTGGTAGCAATCAGCCCCAGCATTTT. Amino acids: CASRDRGSGGSNQPQHF.

This sequence joins TRBV11-1 and TRBJ1-1; D is ambiguous. The V gene's germline CDR1 is SGHAT and CDR2 FQDESV (reference sequence). The V gene lost 4 bases and the J gene lost 4 bases, with 13 bases spanning the gap. The CDR3 contains 14 residues. The CDR3 coding sequence is TGTGCCAGCAGCTCCACAAATCTTGTCACTGAAGCTTTCTTT. Translating gives CASSSTNLVTEAFF. Full variable domain (missing parts from reference TRBV11-1 and TRBJ1-1): EAEVAQSPRYKITEKSQAVAFWCDPISGHATLYWYRQILGQGPELLVQFQDESVVDDSQLPKDRFSAERLKGVDSTLKIQPAELGDSAMYLCASSSTNLVTEAFFGQGTRLTVV.

This clone occurred once. The chain uses TRBV9 and TRBJ2-3, with 8 bases lining up with TRBD1. The CDR3 has 13 residues. The J segment lost 5 bases and the V segment lost 4 bases, leaving 3 bases of the junction unmatched. Germline CDR1 reads SGDLS; CDR2 reads YYNGEE. CDR3 residues: CASSSGGGDTQYF. The CDR3 coding sequence is TGTGCCAGCAGCTCAGGGGGCGGAGATACGCAGTATTTT.

V usage is TRBV7-2 and J usage is TRBJ2-2; 7 bases are a match to TRBD1. Germline V gene sequence: CDR1 SGHTA, CDR2 FQGNSA. After removal of 1 base from V and 0 bases from J, the junction contained 2 bases not matched to a gene. The CDR3 spans 16 residues. The CDR3 DNA sequence: TGTGCCAGCAGCTTAGAAGGGACAGCGAACACCGGGGAGCTGTTTTTT. Residues: CASSLEGTANTGELFF.

This chain connects TRBV7-6 to TRBJ2-1; D uncertain. Germline V gene data show CDR1 as SGHVS and CDR2 as FNYEAQ. The CDR3 loop spans 12 amino acids. Trimming cost V 1 base and J 8 bases, with 6 bases left between them. The CDR3 region is CASSLVSDEQFF. DNA of the CDR3: TGTGCCAGCAGCTTAGTCAGCGATGAGCAGTTCTTC.

This chain joins TRBV2 and TRBJ2-5; 7 bases are shared with TRBD1. The V and J ends lost 0 bases and 5 bases, in that order; junction bases with no gene match: 6. The CDR3 sequence is 15 residues long. Germline V gene sequence: CDR1 SNHLY, CDR2 FYNNEI. The CDR3 coding sequence is TGTGCCAGCAGTGAAGCGGCAGGGGGTCTCGAGACCCAGTACTTC. It is translated as CASSEAAGGLETQYF.

This chain links TRBV14 with TRBJ1-2, with TRBD1 as a possible D gene (5 bases). The CDR3 spans 16 residues. Germline values: CDR1 SGHDN, CDR2 FVKESK. The V end was cut by 2 bases, the J end by 0 bases, with 13 bases between. In nucleotides, the CDR3 is TGTGCCAGCAGCCAAAGAACCCCGGGGCCTAACTATGGCTACACCTTC. It translates to CASSQRTPGPNYGYTF.

This rearrangement joins TRBV7-2 to TRBJ1-2; D unresolved. This CDR3 contains 14 residues. Per the germline V gene, CDR1 is SGHTA and CDR2 is FQGNSA. The germline V and J ends were trimmed by 1 base and 8 bases, with 14 bases remaining between them. The CDR3 DNA sequence: TGTGCCAGCAGCTTAGTGAGGGTCGTGGGAGGCTACACCTTC. Translating it yields CASSLVRVVGGYTF.

The rearrangement links TRBV6-1 to TRBJ2-1, with a tentative D call TRBD2 (5 bases). V gave up 8 bases and J gave up 2 bases, with 13 bases separating them. The CDR3 length is 14 residues. Per germline, CDR1 MNHNS and CDR2 SASEGT. The CDR3 sequence: CASGGVTTYNEQFF. DNA of the CDR3: TGTGCCAGCGGTGGGGTGACTACCTACAATGAGCAGTTCTTC.

This chain uses TRBV13 with TRBJ1-6; 7 bases match TRBD1. This CDR3 has 15 amino acids. V lost 5 bases to trimming and J lost 7 bases; unmatched junction nucleotides: 8. Germline assignment: CDR1 PRHDT and CDR2 FYEKMQ (reference sequence). Here the CDR3 reads CASSINRGGNSPLHF. Here the CDR3 DNA reads TGTGCCAGCAGCATTAACAGGGGTGGGAATTCACCCCTCCACTTT. The full variable domain, with the rest looked up from reference TRBV13 and TRBJ1-6, is AAGVIQSPRHLIKEKRETATLKCYPIPRHDTVYWYQQGPGQDPQFLISFYEKMQSDKGSIPDRFSAQQFSDYHSELNMSSLELGDSALYFCASSINRGGNSPLHFGNGTRLTVT.

The CDR3 protein is CASSNRDRPPYEQYF. The DNA of the CDR3 is TGTGCCAGTAGTAACCGGGACAGGCCCCCCTACGAGCAGTACTTC. The chain is built from TRBV19 and TRBJ2-7; TRBD1 matches at 8 bases. J lost 2 bases, V lost 4 bases, and 7 bases had no gene match. CDR1 is LNHDA and CDR2 is SQIVND in the germline V gene (reference sequence). This CDR3 is built from 15 residues.

CDR3 DNA sequence: TGTGCCAGCAGTCGAGGGGGCTACACCTTC. Translated, it gives CASSRGGYTF. This sequence joins TRBV7-2 and TRBJ1-2; D gene uncertain. The CDR3 contains 10 residues. Deletions cut 6 bases from V and 8 bases from J, with 7 bases between. The germline CDR1 and CDR2 sequences are SGHTA and FQGNSA. Filled out from reference TRBV7-2 and TRBJ1-2, the complete variable domain reads GAGVSQSPSNKVTEKGKDVELRCDPISGHTALYWYRQSLGQGLEFLIYFQGNSAPDKSGLPSDRFSAERTGGSVSTLTIQRTQQEDSAVYLCASSRGGYTFGSGTRLTVV.

This chain links TRBV9 with TRBJ2-1; 7 positions match TRBD1. CDR1 and CDR2 from the germline V gene are SGDLS and YYNGEE. The CDR3 runs 16 residues. V gave up 0 bases and J gave up 10 bases; unmatched junction bases: 13. The CDR3 DNA is TGTGCCAGCAGCGTAGCTTCCGGGACAGATCTCGGAGAGCAGTTCTTC. As protein: CASSVASGTDLGEQFF.

The rearrangement uses TRBV19 and TRBJ2-1; 8 bases are a match to TRBD2. The germline CDR1 and CDR2 sequences are LNHDA and SQIVND (reference sequence). V trimming: 7 bases; J trimming: 9 bases; junction bases outside the gene matches: 14. The length of the CDR3 is 15 residues. In DNA, the CDR3 is TGTGCCAGTACCGTTGCAAGCGGGGGATTAGGTGAGCAGTTCTTC. Amino acids: CASTVASGGLGEQFF. Drawing the rest from reference TRBV19 and TRBJ2-1, the complete variable domain is DGGITQSPKYLFRKEGQNVTLSCEQNLNHDAMYWYRQDPGQGLRLIYYSQIVNDFQKGDIAEGYSVSREKKESFPLTVTSAQKNPTAFYLCASTVASGGLGEQFFGPGTRLTVL.

The V call is TRBV28, the J call TRBJ1-1, with 8 bases fitting TRBD1. Germline CDR1 MDHEN, CDR2 SYDVKM. V shed 6 bases and J 2 bases; nucleotides not matched to a gene: 2. The CDR3 runs to 13 residues. The chain's CDR3 is CASSGQGNTEAFF. The DNA of the CDR3 is TGTGCCAGCAGCGGACAGGGTAACACTGAAGCTTTCTTT.

The chain couples TRBV6-6 to TRBJ1-2; 7 nucleotides line up with TRBD1. Germline V CDR1 and CDR2: MNHNY, SVGAGI (reference sequence). CDR3 length: 15 amino acids. The V segment lost 0 bases and the J segment 7 bases; nucleotides outside the gene matches: 8. The CDR3 loop reads CASSYSVGRGGGYTF. In nucleotides, the CDR3 is TGTGCCAGCAGTTACTCTGTTGGCAGGGGGGGTGGCTACACCTTC.

This chain uses TRBV6-5 with TRBJ2-3; TRBD1 is a possible D gene (6 bases). With 0 bases removed from V and 2 bases from J, the gap between germline ends came to 12 bases. This CDR3 is 16 amino acids long. CDR1 and CDR2 (germline): MNHEY, SVGAGI. CDR3 in DNA: TGTGCCAGCAGTTACTCGAGGGACACTTACACAGATACGCAGTATTTT. It translates to CASSYSRDTYTDTQYF.

The rearrangement links TRBV2 to TRBJ2-5; 15 bases are shared with TRBD2. The germline gives CDR1 SNHLY, CDR2 FYNNEI. V lost 6 bases and J lost 1; bases outside the gene matches: 9. CDR3 length: 18 residues. CDR3 nucleotide sequence: TGTGCCAGCAGACGTCCCGGGACTAGCGGGGGGATCCAAGAGACCCAGTACTTC. This codes for CASRRPGTSGGIQETQYF.

The chain couples TRBV7-9 to TRBJ1-1; the D is unclear. With 0 bases removed from V and 1 base from J, the gap between germline ends came to 12 bases. The germline V gene encodes CDR1 SEHNR and CDR2 FQNEAQ (reference sequence). The CDR3 is 16 residues long. The CDR3 protein is CASSLATWDRNTEAFF. CDR3 DNA sequence: TGTGCCAGCAGCTTAGCGACATGGGATAGGAACACTGAAGCTTTCTTT.

The gene calls are TRBV19 and TRBJ1-5, with 7 positions matching TRBD1. After removal of 3 bases from V and 6 bases from J, the junction contained 8 bases not matched to a gene. The CDR3 spans 15 residues. The V gene's germline CDR1 is LNHDA and CDR2 SQIVND (reference sequence). As DNA, the CDR3 is TGTGCCAGTAGTATTTTGTGGCAGGGGGGTCAGCCCCAGCATTTT. This encodes CASSILWQGGQPQHF.

The chain carries TRBV7-9 and TRBJ2-6; D gene unclear. The germline V gene has CDR1 SEHNR and CDR2 FQNEAQ (reference sequence). This CDR3 region has 14 residues. Between the trimmed V and J ends, which lost 5 bases and 3 bases, there was a span of 8 bases. CDR3 nucleotides: TGTGCCAGCAGCCCGCCTTATGGGGCCAACGTCCTGACTTTC. It specifies CASSPPYGANVLTF.

The chain employs TRBV18 and TRBJ1-1; TRBD1 matches 8 bases. J was trimmed by 3 bases and V by 5 bases; bases with no gene match: 5. The germline V gene encodes CDR1 KGHSH and CDR2 LQKENI. This CDR3 spans 14 amino acids. This CDR3 is CASSAGGRDTEAFF. CDR3 coding DNA: TGTGCCAGCTCAGCAGGGGGCAGAGACACTGAAGCTTTCTTT. The whole variable domain, filled in from reference TRBV18 and TRBJ1-1, reads NAGVMQNPRHLVRRRGQEARLRCSPMKGHSHVYWYRQLPEEGLKFMVYLQKENIIDESGMPKERFSAEFPKEGPSILRIQQVVRGDSAAYFCASSAGGRDTEAFFGQGTRLTVV.

The chain has TRBV5-1 and TRBJ2-3; TRBD1 matches 12 bases. Germline CDR1 and CDR2: SGHRS and YFSETQ. The CDR3 loop spans 16 amino acids. Trimming removed 2 bases from V and 4 bases from J; junction bases left unmatched: 5. The CDR3 here is CASSFGTGGVPDTQYF. CDR3 nucleotides: TGCGCCAGCAGCTTTGGGACAGGGGGCGTTCCAGATACGCAGTATTTT. Based on the CDR3 plus reference TRBV5-1 and TRBJ2-3, the full variable domain is KAGVTQTPRYLIKTRGQQVTLSCSPISGHRSVSWYQQTPGQGLQFLFEYFSETQRNKGNFPGRFSGRQFSNSRSEMNVSTLELGDSALYLCASSFGTGGVPDTQYFGPGTRLTVL.

This rearrangement joins TRBV29-1 to TRBJ1-5; D is ambiguous. Germline V lookup: CDR1 SQVTM, CDR2 ANQGSEA. The CDR3 sequence is 9 residues long. V was shortened by 7 bases and J by 9 bases, with 7 bases between the two germline ends. The CDR3 region is CSAGGPQHF. The CDR3 DNA is TGCAGCGCTGGAGGGCCCCAGCATTTT.

The V gene is TRBV16, the J gene TRBJ1-1, with D uncertain. CDR1 and CDR2 (germline): KGHSY, FQNENV. The V and J ends lost 2 bases and 3 bases respectively, with 7 bases between them. The CDR3 runs to 13 residues. CDR3 amino acids: CASSQVLDTEAFF. DNA of the CDR3: TGTGCCAGCAGCCAAGTCCTGGACACTGAAGCTTTCTTT.

J is TRBJ1-2 and V is TRBV29-1; 8 bases are a match to TRBD1. The V gene's germline CDR1 is SQVTM and CDR2 ANQGSEA. The trim removed 1 base at V and 12 bases at J, leaving 16 bases unmatched. The CDR3 covers 15 residues. In DNA form, the CDR3 reads TGCAGCGTTGAAGCAAGGGACAGGTCCTCTAAAGATGACACCTTC. This encodes CSVEARDRSSKDDTF.